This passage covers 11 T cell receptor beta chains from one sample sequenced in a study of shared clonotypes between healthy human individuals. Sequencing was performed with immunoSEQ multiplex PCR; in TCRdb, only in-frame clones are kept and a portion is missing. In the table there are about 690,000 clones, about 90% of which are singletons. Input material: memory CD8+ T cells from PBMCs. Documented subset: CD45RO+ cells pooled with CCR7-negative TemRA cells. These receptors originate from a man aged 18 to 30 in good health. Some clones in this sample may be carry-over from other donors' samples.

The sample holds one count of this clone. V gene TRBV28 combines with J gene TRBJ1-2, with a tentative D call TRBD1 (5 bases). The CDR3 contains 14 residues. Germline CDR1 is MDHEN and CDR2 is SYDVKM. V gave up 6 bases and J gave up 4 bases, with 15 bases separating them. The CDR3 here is CASSWGETGYGYTF. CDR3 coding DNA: TGTGCCAGCAGCTGGGGGGAAACGGGCTATGGCTACACCTTC.

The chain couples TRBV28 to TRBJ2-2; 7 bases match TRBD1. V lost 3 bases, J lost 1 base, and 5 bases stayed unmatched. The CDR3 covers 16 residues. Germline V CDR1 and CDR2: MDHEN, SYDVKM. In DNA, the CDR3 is TGTGCCAGCAGTTTTTTGACAGGGTGGAACACCGGGGAGCTGTTTTTT. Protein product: CASSFLTGWNTGELFF.

The CDR3: CASSPPDSSYEQYF. The CDR3 DNA follows: TGTGCCAGCAGCCCCCCGGACAGCTCCTACGAGCAGTACTTC. The gene calls are TRBV14 and TRBJ2-5, with D possibly being TRBD1 (6 bases). The last part of the DNA fits TRBJ2-7 better; the J call may be wrong. CDR3 length equals 14 residues. From germline, CDR1 is SGHDN and CDR2 FVKESK.

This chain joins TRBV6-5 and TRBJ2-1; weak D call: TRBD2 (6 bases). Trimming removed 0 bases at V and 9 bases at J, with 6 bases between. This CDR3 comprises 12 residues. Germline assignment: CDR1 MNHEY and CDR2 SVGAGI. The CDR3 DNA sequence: TGTGCCAGCAGTTACTCGGGGGGTGAGCAGTTCTTC. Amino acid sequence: CASSYSGGEQFF.

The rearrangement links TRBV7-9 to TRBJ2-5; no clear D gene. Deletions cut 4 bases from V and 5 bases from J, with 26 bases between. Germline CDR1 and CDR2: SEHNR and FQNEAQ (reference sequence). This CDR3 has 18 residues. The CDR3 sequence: CASSSHFLIDSSGETQYF. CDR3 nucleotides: TGTGCCAGCAGCTCCCACTTCCTTATCGACTCGTCTGGGGAGACCCAGTACTTC.

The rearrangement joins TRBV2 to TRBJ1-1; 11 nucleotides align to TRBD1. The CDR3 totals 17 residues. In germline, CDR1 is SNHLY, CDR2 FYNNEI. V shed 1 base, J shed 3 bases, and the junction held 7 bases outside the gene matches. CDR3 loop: CASSEGRTGGWDTEAFF. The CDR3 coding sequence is TGTGCCAGCAGTGAAGGTAGGACAGGGGGCTGGGACACTGAAGCTTTCTTT.

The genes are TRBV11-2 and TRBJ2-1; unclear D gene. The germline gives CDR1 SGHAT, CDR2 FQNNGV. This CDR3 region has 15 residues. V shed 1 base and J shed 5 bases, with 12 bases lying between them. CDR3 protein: CASSLGLHGNNEQFF. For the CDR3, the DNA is TGTGCCAGCAGCTTAGGGCTACATGGGAACAATGAGCAGTTCTTC.

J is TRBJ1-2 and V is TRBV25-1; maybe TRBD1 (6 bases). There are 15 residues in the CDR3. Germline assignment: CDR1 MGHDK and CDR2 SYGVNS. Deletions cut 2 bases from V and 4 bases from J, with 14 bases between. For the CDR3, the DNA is TGTGCCAGCAGTGAAGGGCAGGGGTACCGCTATGGCTACACCTTC. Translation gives CASSEGQGYRYGYTF.

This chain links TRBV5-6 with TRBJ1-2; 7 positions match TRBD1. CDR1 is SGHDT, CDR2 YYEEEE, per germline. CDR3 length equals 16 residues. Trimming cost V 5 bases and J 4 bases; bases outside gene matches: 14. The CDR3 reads CASSPGADREGYGYTF. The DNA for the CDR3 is TGTGCCAGCAGTCCTGGGGCCGACAGGGAGGGCTATGGCTACACCTTC.

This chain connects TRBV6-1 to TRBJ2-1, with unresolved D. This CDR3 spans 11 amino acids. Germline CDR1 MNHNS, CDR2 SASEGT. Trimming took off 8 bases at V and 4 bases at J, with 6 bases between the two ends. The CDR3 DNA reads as TGTGCCAGCCAATATTACAATGAGCAGTTCTTC. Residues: CASQYYNEQFF.

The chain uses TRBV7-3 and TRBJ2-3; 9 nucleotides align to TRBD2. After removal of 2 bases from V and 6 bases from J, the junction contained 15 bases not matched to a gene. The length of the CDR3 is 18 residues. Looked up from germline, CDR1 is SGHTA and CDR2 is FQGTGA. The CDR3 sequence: CASSLFVLAGPPADTQYF. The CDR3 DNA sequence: TGTGCCAGCAGCTTATTTGTCCTAGCGGGGCCCCCCGCGGATACGCAGTATTTT.